Included here is one T cell receptor (beta chain) sequence, with context. Its specificity is unknown. This sample was included in a study of CD8 T cells in ankylosing spondylitis. Overall study results and limits: Reports say disease-linked clones showed up significantly more in matched ankylosing spondylitis synovial fluid. Typical of ankylosing spondylitis blood, it appeared, was a TCR beta motif of several highly homologous variants.

CDR1 and CDR2 (germline): SGHAT, FQNNGV. This CDR3 has 19 amino acids. V gave up 1 base and J gave up 4 bases; unmatched junction bases: 12. Quantitative barcoded 5'-RACE was used to prepare TCR beta libraries. Using its own MiXCR run on the 5' RACE reads, TCRdb lists one record per CDR3 protein. The sample shows approximately 340,000 distinct CDR3 sequences, roughly 14% of them seen only once. What was sequenced was blood, either unsorted or a sorted T cell fraction (not recorded which). The chain is built from TRBV11-2 and TRBJ2-1, with TRBD2 matching over 11 bases. The TCR was taken from a male donor with ankylosing spondylitis or in good health (not recorded which). The CDR3 coding sequence is TGTGCCAGCAGCTTAGGCACTGAGGGACTAGCGGACTTATACAATGAGCAGTTCTTC. It specifies CASSLGTEGLADLYNEQFF.